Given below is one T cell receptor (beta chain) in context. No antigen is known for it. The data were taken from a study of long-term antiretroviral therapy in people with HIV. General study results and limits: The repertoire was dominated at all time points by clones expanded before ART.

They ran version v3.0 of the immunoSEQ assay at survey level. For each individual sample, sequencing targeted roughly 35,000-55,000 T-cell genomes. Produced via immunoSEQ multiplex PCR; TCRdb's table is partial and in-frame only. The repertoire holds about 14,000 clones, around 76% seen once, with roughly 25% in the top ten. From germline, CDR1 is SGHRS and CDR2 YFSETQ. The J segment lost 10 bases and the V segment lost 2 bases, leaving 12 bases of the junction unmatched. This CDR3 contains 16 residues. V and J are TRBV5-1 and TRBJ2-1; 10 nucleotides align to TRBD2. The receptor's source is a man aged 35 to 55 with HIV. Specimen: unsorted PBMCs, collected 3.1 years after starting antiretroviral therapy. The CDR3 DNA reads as TGCGCCAGCAGCTTTCTAGCGGGGGCTCCAAGAGGGGAGCAGTTCTTC. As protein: CASSFLAGAPRGEQFF. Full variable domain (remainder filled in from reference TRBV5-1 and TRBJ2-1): KAGVTQTPRYLIKTRGQQVTLSCSPISGHRSVSWYQQTPGQGLQFLFEYFSETQRNKGNFPGRFSGRQFSNSRSEMNVSTLELGDSALYLCASSFLAGAPRGEQFFGPGTRLTVL.